A single sample gave rise to the 6 T cell receptor beta chains below, sequenced in a study of shared clonotypes between healthy human individuals. Clones were sequenced by immunoSEQ multiplex PCR, and TCRdb holds only the in-frame ones, with some missing. The sample yields 560,000 or so clones, approximately 96% seen once. It was CD45RO-negative cells, positively selected for CCR7, that made up naive CD8 cells, with terminally differentiated effector memory CD45RA+ cells excluded. Input material: naive CD8+ T cells sorted from blood. All receptors come from a woman aged 25 to 39 in good health.

CDR3 sequence (DNA): TGTGCCAGCAGTTCCACAAGGTTCGGCTACACCTTC. It encodes CASSSTRFGYTF. The chain has TRBV27 and TRBJ1-2; D is unresolved. Germline CDR1 is MNHEY and CDR2 is SMNVEV (reference sequence). The CDR3 is made up of 12 amino acids. V was shortened by 4 bases and J by 8 bases, with 11 bases between the two germline ends.

The CDR3 here is CASSLSGLVDTQYF. The CDR3 DNA follows: TGTGCCAGCAGCCTTAGCGGGCTGGTAGATACGCAGTATTTT. The chain combines TRBV9 with TRBJ2-3, with TRBD2 identical over 7 bases. Trimming removed 4 bases from V and 5 bases from J; junction bases left unmatched: 7. CDR3 length equals 14 residues. CDR1 is SGDLS and CDR2 is YYNGEE in the germline V gene. Full variable domain (rest looked up from reference TRBV9 and TRBJ2-3): DSGVTQTPKHLITATGQRVTLRCSPRSGDLSVYWYQQSLDQGLQFLIQYYNGEERAKGNILERFSAQQFPDLHSELNLSSLELGDSALYFCASSLSGLVDTQYFGPGTRLTVL.

This chain uses TRBV11-2 with TRBJ2-3; D is possibly TRBD2 (6 bases). Germline CDR1 SGHAT, CDR2 FQNNGV. V dropped 3 bases and J dropped 2 bases, with 12 bases sitting between them. This CDR3 has 15 amino acids. The CDR3 reads CASSFEAGLTDTQYF. In DNA form, the CDR3 reads TGTGCCAGCAGCTTCGAGGCGGGGCTCACAGATACGCAGTATTTT. Looking up the rest from reference TRBV11-2 and TRBJ2-3 gives the full variable domain: EAGVAQSPRYKIIEKRQSVAFWCNPISGHATLYWYQQILGQGPKLLIQFQNNGVVDDSQLPKDRFSAERLKGVDSTLKIQPAKLEDSAVYLCASSFEAGLTDTQYFGPGTRLTVL.

This chain connects TRBV15 to TRBJ2-1; 15 bases fit TRBD2. This CDR3 spans 19 amino acids. The ends lost 1 base at V and 0 bases at J; junction bases unmatched: 4. CDR1 and CDR2 (germline): LNHNV, YYDKDF (reference sequence). The CDR3 nucleotides are TGTGCCACCAGCAGAGTCGGACTAGCGGGAGGGAACTCCTACAATGAGCAGTTCTTC. Translated, it gives CATSRVGLAGGNSYNEQFF. Full variable domain (outside the CDR3, taken from reference TRBV15 and TRBJ2-1): DAMVIQNPRYQVTQFGKPVTLSCSQTLNHNVMYWYQQKSSQAPKLLFHYYDKDFNNEADTPDNFQSRRPNTSFCFLDIRSPGLGDTAMYLCATSRVGLAGGNSYNEQFFGPGTRLTVL.

The chain recombines TRBV6-5 with TRBJ2-7; tentatively, D is TRBD1 (6 bases). V was clipped by 6 bases and J by 0 bases, with 15 bases between them. Germline V gives CDR1 MNHEY, CDR2 SVGAGI. This CDR3 region has 15 residues. The CDR3, as DNA: TGTGCCAGCAGGGCGTTTCAGGGGCCCTCCTACGAGCAGTACTTC. Its protein is CASRAFQGPSYEQYF.

The chain has TRBV7-9 and TRBJ2-2; D possibly matches TRBD1 or TRBD2 (6 bases each). V was pared by 2 bases and J by 2 bases, with 12 bases between. Germline CDR1 SEHNR, CDR2 FQNEAQ (reference sequence). CDR3 length: 16 amino acids. CDR3 sequence: CASSLLQGGNTGELFF. The CDR3 DNA reads TGTGCCAGCAGCTTACTACAGGGAGGTAACACCGGGGAGCTGTTTTTT.